These 16 T cell receptor beta chains were all obtained from the same sample, sequenced in a study of control samples from healthy donors and cancer patients (dated by TCRdb to 2018 to 2021). The library was made by the immunoSEQ multiplex PCR assay. TCRdb limited this immuneACCESS table to in-frame rearrangements with V and J called. A share of clones is missing; checked studies link under half to unresolved V genes, and the rest is unexplained. The sample contains about 120,000 clones, approximately 87% of them found a single time. About 12% of the sample is in the top ten clones. Specimen: blood. The receptors were gathered from a man aged 25 to 45 in good health.

This rearrangement joins TRBV30 to TRBJ2-3; unclear D gene. Germline V CDR1 and CDR2: GTSNPN, SVGIG (reference sequence). The CDR3 spans 13 residues. Trimming stripped 3 bases from V and 2 bases from J, with 9 bases between. This CDR3 reads CAWSLAYTDTQYF. CDR3 sequence (DNA): TGTGCCTGGAGCCTGGCATACACAGATACGCAGTATTTT.

V and J are TRBV25-1 and TRBJ1-1; D perhaps matches TRBD1 (5 bases). V was trimmed by 6 bases and J by 1 base, leaving 15 bases between them. The germline gives CDR1 MGHDK, CDR2 SYGVNS. CDR3 length: 15 residues. The CDR3 here is CASRASGGKNTEAFF. The CDR3 DNA reads TGTGCCAGCAGGGCCTCCGGGGGGAAGAACACTGAAGCTTTCTTT.

The chain has TRBV9 and TRBJ2-5; 7 bases line up with TRBD1. Germline V gene lookup returns CDR1 SGDLS and CDR2 YYNGEE. CDR3 length equals 13 residues. Trimming removed 3 bases from V and 3 bases from J; junction bases left unmatched: 2. The CDR3 here is CASSATGKETQYF. DNA of the CDR3: TGTGCCAGCAGCGCGACAGGGAAAGAGACCCAGTACTTC. The complete variable domain, with remaining parts taken from reference TRBV9 and TRBJ2-5, reads DSGVTQTPKHLITATGQRVTLRCSPRSGDLSVYWYQQSLDQGLQFLIQYYNGEERAKGNILERFSAQQFPDLHSELNLSSLELGDSALYFCASSATGKETQYFGPGTRLLVL.

The rearrangement joins TRBV10-3 to TRBJ1-2, with TRBD1 matching 11 bases. The CDR3 length is 16 residues. CDR1 and CDR2 from the germline V gene are ENHRY and SYGVKD. The trim removed 0 bases at V and 8 bases at J, leaving 8 bases unmatched. CDR3 protein: CAISESRTGGAEGYTF. CDR3 bases: TGTGCCATCAGTGAGTCAAGGACAGGGGGCGCGGAAGGCTACACCTTC.

This chain links TRBV19 with TRBJ1-4; D uncertain. CDR1 is LNHDA and CDR2 is SQIVND in the germline V gene (reference sequence). The CDR3 length is 14 residues. V was cut by 3 bases and J by 8 bases, with 13 bases left in between. CDR3 DNA sequence: TGTGCCAGTAGTATCCGAAATCTTGGGGAAAAACTGTTTTTT. This sequence encodes CASSIRNLGEKLFF.

This clone was picked up one time. The chain carries TRBV19 and TRBJ1-1; D might be TRBD1 (6 bases). CDR1 LNHDA and CDR2 SQIVND come from the germline V gene (reference sequence). V was cut by 7 bases and J by 1 base, with 16 bases left in between. This CDR3 has 15 amino acids. Here the CDR3 reads CASKDGGQSNTEAFF. DNA for the CDR3: TGTGCCAGTAAAGACGGGGGCCAATCGAACACTGAAGCTTTCTTT.

The gene calls are TRBV19 and TRBJ1-1; D gene uncertain. Germline V CDR1 and CDR2: LNHDA, SQIVND (reference sequence). The CDR3 runs to 13 residues. Deletions cut 6 bases from V and 1 base from J, with 9 bases between. The CDR3 bases are TGTGCCAGTAGCGGTGTGGCGAACACTGAAGCTTTCTTT. Encoded protein: CASSGVANTEAFF.

The chain uses TRBV6-5 and TRBJ1-1; 7 bases are shared with TRBD1. Germline V gene lookup returns CDR1 MNHEY and CDR2 SVGAGI. CDR3 size: 13 residues. V lost 6 bases, J lost 11 bases, and 12 bases stayed unmatched. The CDR3 sequence is CASRATGVRVAFF. Written as DNA, the CDR3 is TGTGCCAGCAGAGCTACAGGGGTACGGGTGGCTTTCTTT.

The rearrangement links TRBV28 to TRBJ1-1; TRBD1 might be the D (5 bases). Trimming took 2 bases from V and 3 from J, leaving 10 bases between them. Germline CDR1 reads MDHEN; CDR2 reads SYDVKM. This CDR3 spans 14 amino acids. Here the CDR3 reads CASSLTGGDTEAFF. The CDR3, as DNA: TGTGCCAGCAGTTTAACGGGAGGGGACACTGAAGCTTTCTTT.

V gene TRBV25-1 combines with J gene TRBJ2-2; the D gene is possibly TRBD2 (7 bases). This CDR3 region has 16 residues. In germline, CDR1 is MGHDK, CDR2 SYGVNS. V lost 4 bases and J 6 bases, leaving 18 bases between the germline ends. The CDR3 nucleotides are TGTGCCAGCAGTGGGACCGGGGGGCCCCCCGCCGGGGAGCTGTTTTTT. It encodes CASSGTGGPPAGELFF.

CDR3 bases: TGTGCCAGCATCAGAGAGAGGGCTGACACTGAAGCTTTCTTT. It codes for CASIRERADTEAFF. The chain couples TRBV6-5 to TRBJ1-1; D unresolved. CDR1 is MNHEY, CDR2 SVGAGI, per germline. The germline V and J ends were trimmed by 7 bases and 3 bases, with 15 bases remaining between them. There are 14 residues in the CDR3.

The J gene is TRBJ2-2, the V gene TRBV2, with 10 bases fitting TRBD1. V dropped 4 bases and J dropped 4; count of bases not matched to a gene: 3. The CDR3 is 15 residues long. Looked up from germline, CDR1 is SNHLY and CDR2 is FYNNEI. The CDR3 DNA is TGTGCCAGCAGTGTCCGGGACAGGGGCACCGGGGAGCTGTTTTTT. Its protein product is CASSVRDRGTGELFF.

This clone was seen more than once but under ten times. Different DNA sequences within this sample yield the same CDR3. J is TRBJ1-5 and V is TRBV5-1; 7 nucleotides agree with TRBD1. Trimming removed 0 bases from V and 5 bases from J; junction bases left unmatched: 2. CDR3 length equals 14 residues. Germline assignment: CDR1 SGHRS and CDR2 YFSETQ. CDR3 protein: CASSLGQGDQPQHF. The CDR3 coding sequence is TGCGCCAGCAGCTTGGGACAGGGTGATCAGCCCCAGCATTTT.

The chain joins TRBV11-2 to TRBJ1-6, with 9 nucleotides matching TRBD1. V gave up 3 bases and J gave up 4 bases; unmatched junction bases: 4. The CDR3 has 16 residues. Germline-derived CDR1 and CDR2 are SGHAT and FQNNGV. The CDR3: CASSLMGQGYNSPLHF. CDR3 sequence (DNA): TGTGCCAGCAGCTTGATGGGACAGGGTTATAATTCACCCCTCCACTTT.

V usage is TRBV6-6 and J usage is TRBJ1-2; D not certain. Germline V gene lookup returns CDR1 MNHNY and CDR2 SVGAGI (reference sequence). The CDR3 runs 12 residues. V lost 2 bases to trimming and J lost 6 bases, with 7 bases between them. CDR3 loop: CASSYRAHGYTF. CDR3 in DNA: TGTGCCAGCAGTTACAGGGCGCATGGCTACACCTTC.

This CDR3 reads CASSPGVGTSHEQYF. The CDR3 DNA reads TGTGCCAGCAGCCCTGGGGTAGGAACCAGCCACGAGCAGTACTTC. The chain has TRBV7-6 and TRBJ2-7; D unresolved. This CDR3 contains 15 residues. Looked up from germline, CDR1 is SGHVS and CDR2 is FNYEAQ. The ends were cut back, 5 bases at V and 5 bases at J, with 19 bases in the middle.